One sample yielded the 7 T cell receptor beta chains listed below, sequenced in a study of neurological immune-mediated disorders. TCRdb fed the 5' RACE reads into MiXCR, producing one record per CDR3 protein. This sample has roughly 62,000 distinct CDR3 sequences, with around 3.8% found just once. Source material: PBMCs. These receptors were collected from a woman in her forties or fifties with multiple sclerosis.

This clonotype was picked up many times. V and J are TRBV12-3 or TRBV12-4 and TRBJ2-1; TRBD2 matches 12 bases. V lost 3 bases and J lost 8; bases outside the gene matches: 11. The CDR3 covers 17 residues. This chain's CDR3 is CASSLGRRTSGTYEQFF. CDR3 DNA: TGTGCCAGCAGTTTGGGTCGACGGACTAGCGGGACGTATGAGCAGTTCTTC.

This clonotype was seen many times. V usage is TRBV5-5 and J usage is TRBJ2-5; TRBD1 is a possible D gene (6 bases). CDR3 length equals 15 residues. Trimming pared 4 bases from V and 1 base from J, leaving 14 bases between. The V gene's germline CDR1 is SGHKS and CDR2 YYEKEE (reference sequence). The CDR3 sequence is CASSSTGQFQETQYF. Written as DNA, the CDR3 is TGTGCCAGCAGCAGTACAGGACAGTTCCAAGAGACCCAGTACTTC.

About this clonotype itself: A much larger clonotype is one base distant, so this may be a read error. The rearrangement links TRBV10-3 to TRBJ2-1; no definite D call. The germline V gene has CDR1 ENHRY and CDR2 SYGVKD. This CDR3 has 16 amino acids. The V and J ends lost 6 bases and 1 base respectively, with 16 bases between them. The CDR3 DNA follows: TGTGCCATCAGCAGTACAGATTTGAGATCCTACAATGAGCAGTTCTTC. Residues: CAISSTDLRSYNEQFF.

This clonotype was counted at least ten times. CDR3 bases: TGTGCCAGCAGCTCACTAGCGGGGAAGTATGAGCAGTTCTTC. Translation gives CASSSLAGKYEQFF. This rearrangement joins TRBV5-6 to TRBJ2-1; 10 nucleotides match TRBD2. The CDR3 is made up of 14 amino acids. The trim removed 3 bases at V and 8 bases at J, leaving 5 bases unmatched. Germline V gives CDR1 SGHDT, CDR2 YYEEEE.

This clonotype was detected ten times or more. The chain recombines TRBV15 with TRBJ2-1; unclear D gene. CDR1 is LNHNV, CDR2 YYDKDF, per germline (reference sequence). V lost 0 bases to trimming and J lost 5 bases, with 5 bases between them. This CDR3 has 13 residues. The CDR3 here is CATSRDFNNEQFF. Here the CDR3 DNA reads TGTGCCACCAGCAGAGATTTCAACAATGAGCAGTTCTTC.

This clonotype appeared many times. This chain joins TRBV7-2 and TRBJ1-2; D ambiguous. This CDR3 spans 14 amino acids. V lost 4 bases to trimming and J lost 1 base, with 10 bases between them. Germline-derived CDR1 and CDR2 are SGHTA and FQGNSA. This CDR3 reads CASSSWISNYGYTF. Written as DNA, the CDR3 is TGTGCCAGCAGCTCCTGGATCAGTAACTATGGCTACACCTTC.

This clonotype was recorded many times. One end of the junction varies from germline; a read error may be responsible. V usage is TRBV7-7 and J usage is TRBJ2-5; tentatively, D is TRBD1 (5 bases). Germline V gives CDR1 SSHAT, CDR2 FNYEAQ (reference sequence). CDR3 length: 14 residues. This chain's CDR3 is CASSLGRIQETQYF. In DNA, the CDR3 is TGTGCTAGCAGCTTGGGGCGGATCCAAGAGACCCAGTACTTC. Full variable domain (missing parts from reference TRBV7-7 and TRBJ2-5): GAGVSQSPRYKVTKRGQDVTLRCDPISSHATLYWYQQALGQGPEFLTYFNYEAQPDKSGLPSDRFSAERPEGSISTLTIQRTEQRDSAMYRCASSLGRIQETQYFGPGTRLLVL.